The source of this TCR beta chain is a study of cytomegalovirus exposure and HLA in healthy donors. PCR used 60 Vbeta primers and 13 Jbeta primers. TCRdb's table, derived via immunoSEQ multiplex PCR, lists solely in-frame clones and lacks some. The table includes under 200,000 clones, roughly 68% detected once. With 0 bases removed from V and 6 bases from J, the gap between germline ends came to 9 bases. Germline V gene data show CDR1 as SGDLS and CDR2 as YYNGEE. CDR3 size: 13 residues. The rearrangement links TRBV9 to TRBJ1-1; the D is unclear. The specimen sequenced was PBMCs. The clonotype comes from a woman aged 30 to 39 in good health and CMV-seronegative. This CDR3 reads CASSVAGIAEAFF. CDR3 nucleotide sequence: TGTGCCAGCAGCGTAGCCGGGATCGCTGAAGCTTTCTTT. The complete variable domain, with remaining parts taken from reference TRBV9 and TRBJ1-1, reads DSGVTQTPKHLITATGQRVTLRCSPRSGDLSVYWYQQSLDQGLQFLIQYYNGEERAKGNILERFSAQQFPDLHSELNLSSLELGDSALYFCASSVAGIAEAFFGQGTRLTVV.